These 15 T cell receptor beta chains share one sample of origin, sequenced in a study of cytomegalovirus exposure and HLA in healthy donors listed by TCRdb under 2017. The library was prepared using the immunoSEQ multiplex PCR assay. The multiplex PCR relied on a mix of 60 forward primers for TCR Vbeta segments and 13 reverse primers for TCR Jbeta segments. Held by TCRdb, this immuneACCESS table contains in-frame sequences only and omits some clones. Under half of the omission traces to an unresolved V gene where checked; the cause of the rest is unknown. The sample data list about 130,000 clones, and around 83% of these were observed just once. The top ten hold around 1.3% of the sample. Sequenced material: PBMCs. These receptors came from a girl aged 2-10 years in good health and CMV-seronegative.

This chain links TRBV11-1 with TRBJ1-1; possibly TRBD1 for D (6 bases). CDR1 is SGHAT and CDR2 is FQDESV in the germline V gene (reference sequence). The CDR3 runs to 12 residues. Trimming left V 6 bases short and J 5 bases short, with 10 bases between. The CDR3: CASSPTGTEAFF. CDR3 DNA: TGTGCCAGCAGTCCTACAGGGACTGAAGCTTTCTTT.

This rearrangement joins TRBV6-5 to TRBJ1-6, with 11 bases that match TRBD1. CDR1 and CDR2 (germline): MNHEY, SVGAGI. With 2 bases clipped from V and 8 bases from J, the junction kept 2 bases outside the gene matches. The CDR3 is 15 amino acids. CDR3 DNA: TGTGCCAGCAGTTACGGGGACAGGGGGGATTCACCCCTCCACTTT. As protein: CASSYGDRGDSPLHF.

This chain links TRBV30 with TRBJ1-2, with D possibly matching TRBD1 (5 bases). Per the germline V gene, CDR1 is GTSNPN and CDR2 is SVGIG (reference sequence). The CDR3 has 12 residues. Trimming pared 4 bases from V and 8 bases from J, leaving 14 bases between. In DNA form, the CDR3 reads TGTGCCTGGACGTTGGGGGGGGTCGGCTACACCTTC. Amino acid sequence: CAWTLGGVGYTF.

The V gene is TRBV4-1, the J gene TRBJ2-3, with TRBD2 matching 7 bases. V shed 4 bases and J 3 bases; nucleotides not matched to a gene: 10. This CDR3 is 16 amino acids long. Germline V gene lookup returns CDR1 MGHRA and CDR2 YSYEKL. CDR3 loop: CASSPRGLAETDTQYF. The CDR3 DNA sequence: TGCGCCAGCAGCCCGCGTGGGCTAGCGGAGACAGATACGCAGTATTTT.

V is TRBV5-1 and J is TRBJ2-7, with D maybe TRBD2 (5 bases). The V and J ends lost 1 base and 0 bases respectively, with 8 bases between them. There are 14 residues in the CDR3. Germline V gives CDR1 SGHRS, CDR2 YFSETQ. This CDR3 is CASSLLATSYEQYF. In DNA form, the CDR3 reads TGCGCCAGCAGCTTGTTAGCGACCTCCTACGAGCAGTACTTC.

The chain joins TRBV29-1 to TRBJ2-3; no clear D gene. The V gene's germline CDR1 is SQVTM and CDR2 ANQGSEA. CDR3 length equals 13 residues. Between the trimmed V and J ends, which lost 4 bases and 0 bases, there was a span of 8 bases. The CDR3 coding sequence is TGCAGCGTTGTGGTAGCTAGCACAGATACGCAGTATTTT. It specifies CSVVVASTDTQYF.

The CDR3 protein is CASSQGPRGSGANVLTF. In DNA form, the CDR3 reads TGCGCCAGCAGCCAAGGTCCCCGAGGCTCTGGGGCCAACGTCCTGACTTTC. This chain joins TRBV5-1 and TRBJ2-6; the D is unclear. The CDR3 contains 17 residues. V shed 4 bases and J shed 0 bases, with 14 bases lying between them. The germline V gene encodes CDR1 SGHRS and CDR2 YFSETQ.

V and J are TRBV11-3 and TRBJ2-7; tentatively, D is TRBD1 (6 bases). Germline CDR1 SGHNT, CDR2 YENEEA. This CDR3 is built from 14 residues. Trimming stripped 5 bases from V and 5 bases from J, with 16 bases between. CDR3: CASSLGPGVHEQYF. As DNA, the CDR3 is TGTGCCAGCAGCCTAGGTCCAGGGGTTCACGAGCAGTACTTC.

The J gene is TRBJ2-7, the V gene TRBV6-1; TRBD2 matches 9 bases. The junction had 5 bases not matched to a gene; V was cut back by 4 bases and J by 1 base. This CDR3 region has 15 residues. The germline V gene encodes CDR1 MNHNS and CDR2 SASEGT. CDR3 in DNA: TGTGCCAGCAGTGTGGAGACTAGCGGTTCCTACGAGCAGTACTTC. It codes for CASSVETSGSYEQYF.

The V and J genes are TRBV7-9 and TRBJ2-7; D gene unclear. From germline, CDR1 is SEHNR and CDR2 FQNEAQ (reference sequence). The germline V and J ends were trimmed by 4 bases and 3 bases, with 19 bases remaining between them. The CDR3 contains 16 residues. CDR3 coding DNA: TGTGCCAGCAGCTCCCCCCCCCAGTCCGAAGACTACGAGCAGTACTTC. It encodes CASSSPPQSEDYEQYF. Drawing the rest from reference TRBV7-9 and TRBJ2-7, the complete variable domain is DTGVSQNPRHKITKRGQNVTFRCDPISEHNRLYWYRQTLGQGPEFLTYFQNEAQLEKSRLLSDRFSAERPKGSFSTLEIQRTEQGDSAMYLCASSSPPQSEDYEQYFGPGTRLTVT.

This clone has more than one count but fewer than ten. This chain connects TRBV4-2 to TRBJ2-5; D unresolved. The CDR3 has 12 amino acids. The V gene's germline CDR1 is LGHNA and CDR2 YNFKEQ. V lost 7 bases and J 6 bases, leaving 12 bases between the germline ends. For the CDR3, the DNA is TGTGCCAGCATCCCCCCCAGGAAGACCCAGTACTTC. Translating gives CASIPPRKTQYF.

V gene TRBV13 combines with J gene TRBJ2-1, with 8 positions matching TRBD2. The CDR3 spans 18 residues. The junction had 16 bases not matched to a gene; V was cut back by 1 base and J by 8 bases. Germline-derived CDR1 and CDR2 are PRHDT and FYEKMQ (reference sequence). The CDR3 protein is CASSLAASVFREGDEQFF. As DNA, the CDR3 is TGTGCCAGCAGCTTAGCAGCGTCGGTTTTCCGGGAGGGGGATGAGCAGTTCTTC.

J is TRBJ2-7 and V is TRBV5-4, with 7 bases aligning to TRBD2. The germline V gene has CDR1 SGHNT and CDR2 YYREEE (reference sequence). With 4 bases clipped from V and 4 bases from J, the junction kept 11 bases outside the gene matches. The CDR3 has 15 amino acids. The DNA for the CDR3 is TGTGCCAGCAGCCCTAAACGCGGGAGTCTATACGAGCAGTACTTC. This encodes CASSPKRGSLYEQYF.

The chain uses TRBV19 and TRBJ2-7; 12 bases fit TRBD2. The J segment lost 5 bases and the V segment lost 2 bases, leaving 4 bases of the junction unmatched. Germline values: CDR1 LNHDA, CDR2 SQIVND (reference sequence). The CDR3 is 15 amino acids. The CDR3 DNA follows: TGTGCCAGTAGTATAACGGGGACTAGCGGGCACGAGCAGTACTTC. Amino acid sequence: CASSITGTSGHEQYF.

This chain links TRBV28 with TRBJ2-7, with D maybe TRBD2 (7 bases). The V and J ends lost 8 bases and 5 bases respectively, with 13 bases between them. This CDR3 has 12 residues. Germline-derived CDR1 and CDR2 are MDHEN and SYDVKM. DNA for the CDR3: TGTGCCAGCCCCTCGGGGGGCCACGAGCAGTACTTC. Translation gives CASPSGGHEQYF.